The 15 T cell receptor beta chains below come from one sample, sequenced in a study of T cell repertoires in cytomegalovirus infection. A single record per CDR3 protein comes from TCRdb applying MiXCR to the reads. The table includes around 300,000 distinct CDR3 sequences, 9.5% detected once. The sequencing sample was made of PBMCs. These receptor sequences come from a human donor in good health (CMV status not recorded). Some clones in this sample may be carry-over from other donors' samples.

In its sample, this clonotype was seen many times. J is TRBJ2-3 and V is TRBV7-2, with a tentative D call TRBD2 (5 bases). Per the germline V gene, CDR1 is SGHTA and CDR2 is FQGNSA. Between the trimmed V and J ends, which lost 3 bases and 6 bases, there was a span of 16 bases. The CDR3 totals 15 residues. The CDR3 reads CASSLTKLIGDTQYF. For the CDR3, the DNA is TGTGCCAGCAGCTTGACTAAGCTCATCGGGGATACGCAGTATTTT.

This clonotype showed up many times. V and J are TRBV2 and TRBJ2-1; TRBD2 agrees at 7 bases. Germline values: CDR1 SNHLY, CDR2 FYNNEI. The trim removed 7 bases at V and 7 bases at J, leaving 10 bases unmatched. The CDR3 totals 14 residues. CDR3 region: CASTSRDYWNEQFF. The CDR3 DNA reads TGTGCCAGCACCAGCCGGGACTATTGGAATGAGCAGTTCTTC.

Concerning this clonotype: One base away lies a much larger clone, so this may be a sequencing read error. The chain combines TRBV7-6 with TRBJ2-3; 9 bases are shared with TRBD1. Germline V lookup: CDR1 SGHVS, CDR2 FNYEAQ. The ends lost 5 bases at V and 4 bases at J; junction bases unmatched: 13. The length of the CDR3 is 17 residues. Written as DNA, the CDR3 is TGTGCCAGCAGCACCCCAAGGGACAGGGTCAAAGCAGATACGCAGTATTTT. Translated, it gives CASSTPRDRVKADTQYF.

The chain has TRBV19 and TRBJ1-1; D not resolved. Trimming took off 4 bases at V and 4 bases at J, with 13 bases between the two ends. The germline V gene has CDR1 LNHDA and CDR2 SQIVND (reference sequence). The CDR3 extends over 14 amino acids. The CDR3 loop reads CASSTQGISTEAFF. The CDR3 region has the DNA TGTGCCAGTAGTACCCAAGGGATAAGCACTGAAGCTTTCTTT.

This clonotype was seen only a few times. The rearrangement joins TRBV5-6 to TRBJ2-2; 7 nucleotides agree with TRBD1. Germline values: CDR1 SGHDT, CDR2 YYEEEE. V trimming: 4 bases; J trimming: 14 bases; junction bases outside the gene matches: 8. The CDR3 runs 12 residues. CDR3 residues: CASSTYRGPLFF. Written as DNA, the CDR3 is TGTGCCAGCAGCACCTACAGGGGTCCCCTGTTTTTT.

This chain connects TRBV20-1 to TRBJ2-4, with TRBD1 matching over 9 bases. This CDR3 spans 14 amino acids. Looked up from germline, CDR1 is DFQATT and CDR2 is SNEGSKA (reference sequence). V shed 3 bases, J shed 1 base, and the junction held 1 base outside the gene matches. CDR3 region: CSASGQGAKNIQYF. The CDR3 coding sequence is TGCAGTGCTAGCGGACAGGGGGCCAAAAACATTCAGTACTTC.

This clonotype was picked up one time. V is TRBV2 and J is TRBJ2-2, with TRBD2 identical over 9 bases. This CDR3 comprises 15 residues. The ends lost 7 bases at V and 1 base at J; junction bases unmatched: 4. Germline-derived CDR1 and CDR2 are SNHLY and FYNNEI. The CDR3 coding sequence is TGTGCCAGCACCGGGACTAGCTTGAACACCGGGGAGCTGTTTTTT. Protein sequence: CASTGTSLNTGELFF.

This clonotype was seen more than once but under ten times. V is TRBV12-3 or TRBV12-4 and J is TRBJ2-7; unclear D gene. Trimming stripped 2 bases from V and 6 bases from J, with 2 bases between. This CDR3 region has 10 residues. CDR3 loop: CASSLTEQYF. CDR3 nucleotide sequence: TGTGCCAGCAGTTTAACCGAGCAGTACTTC.

This rearrangement joins TRBV15 to TRBJ2-6; no reliable D call. This CDR3 comprises 17 residues. Germline V lookup: CDR1 LNHNV, CDR2 YYDKDF (reference sequence). V lost 1 base and J 2 bases, leaving 12 bases between the germline ends. CDR3 bases: TGTGCCACCAGCAGAGCTCCGGGTCTCCCTGGGGCCAACGTCCTGACTTTC. Amino acid sequence: CATSRAPGLPGANVLTF.

For this clonotype: A much larger clone differs by one base, so this may be a read error. The CDR3 nucleotides are TGTACCAGCAGCGATGACACCTACGAGCAGTACTTC. This encodes CTSSDDTYEQYF. The rearrangement uses TRBV7-2 and TRBJ2-7; no clear D. In germline, CDR1 is SGHTA, CDR2 FQGNSA. CDR3 size: 12 residues. Trimming stripped 5 bases from V and 2 bases from J, with 7 bases between.

This clonotype was seen a few times. This chain links TRBV3-1 with TRBJ1-2; no clear D gene. The CDR3 has 14 residues. The V gene's germline CDR1 is LGHDT and CDR2 YNNKEL (reference sequence). Between the trimmed V and J ends, which lost 4 bases and 3 bases, there was a span of 12 bases. CDR3 sequence reads: CASSPVDGDYGYTF. The CDR3 DNA reads TGTGCCAGCAGCCCTGTCGACGGCGACTATGGCTACACCTTC.

This clonotype was detected only a few times. The chain links TRBV27 to TRBJ2-7, with D possibly being TRBD2 (5 bases). The CDR3 loop spans 14 amino acids. The germline V gene encodes CDR1 MNHEY and CDR2 SMNVEV (reference sequence). V was pared by 1 base and J by 4 bases, with 11 bases between. In nucleotides, the CDR3 is TGTGCCAGCAGTTTATTCCCGGACTTTTACGAGCAGTACTTC. Its translation is CASSLFPDFYEQYF.

This clonotype was found a few times. The rearrangement links TRBV7-4 to TRBJ1-4; D not resolved. The CDR3 is made up of 17 amino acids. V was clipped by 5 bases and J by 5 bases, with 21 bases between them. Germline V gene sequence: CDR1 SGHVT, CDR2 SQSDAQ. CDR3 DNA: TGTGCCAGCAGCATGCGACCCACTGATACAAAGAATGAAAAACTGTTTTTT. The encoded protein is CASSMRPTDTKNEKLFF.

This clonotype was observed many times. The chain links TRBV5-6 to TRBJ2-5, with TRBD2 matching 14 bases. V shed 4 bases, J shed 0 bases, and the junction held 8 bases outside the gene matches. The CDR3 consists of 18 residues. Per germline, CDR1 SGHDT and CDR2 YYEEEE. In DNA form, the CDR3 reads TGTGCCAGCAGCCCGGGACTAGCGGGGGCCTCGTACCAAGAGACCCAGTACTTC. Translation: CASSPGLAGASYQETQYF.

This clonotype came up a few times. The chain recombines TRBV7-2 with TRBJ1-1; tentative D call: TRBD1 (6 bases). Deletions cut 2 bases from V and 4 bases from J, with 11 bases between. The CDR3 is 14 amino acids. The germline V gene encodes CDR1 SGHTA and CDR2 FQGNSA. DNA for the CDR3: TGTGCCAGCAGCTTACAGGGGAGGACCACTGAAGCTTTCTTT. This codes for CASSLQGRTTEAFF.